This is a list of T cell receptor beta chains from one sample in a study of vaccination and CD4 T cells after COVID-19. TCRdb re-called the PCR reads with MiXCR, one entry per CDR3 protein. The data contain about 23,000 distinct CDR3 sequences, about 40% of them seen just once; the ten biggest clones take up just under 5%. Their cognate antigens are unknown. The sequencing used CD4+ T cells from blood, cultured in vitro, collected about 7 months after SARS-CoV-2 vaccination. The source is a human donor who had recovered from COVID-19. CDR3s include the opening cysteine and the closing phenylalanine or tryptophan. The D gene is left open where the match is weak. A row's size may be missing; if present it is once, few, many or a size class.

d_call	clone_size	j_call	v_call	cdr3_nt	cdr3_aa
-	few	TRBJ2-2	TRBV15	TGTGCCACCAGCAGAGATCCGACAAGCGGTAGCACCGGGGAGCTGTTTTTT	CATSRDPTSGSTGELFF
TRBD1	-	TRBJ2-7	TRBV20-1	TGCAGTGCTAGTGTTGGGACAGGGGGCGCCTACGAGCAGTACTTC	CSASVGTGGAYEQYF
-	-	TRBJ1-2	TRBV28	TGTGCCAGCAGTTTTGGGGGTTCTGGCTACACCTTC	CASSFGGSGYTF
TRBD2	-	TRBJ2-5	TRBV11-1	TGTGCCAGCAGCTCCGTGACTAGCGGGAGACTACGAGAGACCCAGTACTTC	CASSSVTSGRLRETQYF
TRBD1	-	TRBJ2-5	TRBV28	TGTGCCAGCAGTACACACAAACAGGGGTCCCAAGAGACCCAGTACTTC	CASSTHKQGSQETQYF
TRBD2	-	TRBJ2-3	TRBV10-3	TGTGCCATCACGACCGGACTAGCGGACACAGATACGCAGTATTTT	CAITTGLADTDTQYF
TRBD1	few	TRBJ2-2	TRBV6-1	TGTGCCAGCAGGGGACAGGGCAACACCGGGGAGCTGTTTTTT	CASRGQGNTGELFF
-	-	TRBJ1-2	TRBV6-1	TGTGCCAGCAGTGCCGCCAGGGTTAACTATGGCTACACCTTC	CASSAARVNYGYTF
-	-	TRBJ1-1	TRBV5-1	TGCGCCAGCAGCTTAAGGGCGGGGAACACTGAAGCTTTCTTT	CASSLRAGNTEAFF
TRBD1	few	TRBJ1-3	TRBV20-1	TGCAGTGCAACGGGACAGGGGGTGGGTGGAAACACCATATATTTT	CSATGQGVGGNTIYF
TRBD1	few	TRBJ2-5	TRBV28	TGTGCCAGCAGTCGAAGGACAGGGGGAAAAGAGACCCAGTACTTC	CASSRRTGGKETQYF